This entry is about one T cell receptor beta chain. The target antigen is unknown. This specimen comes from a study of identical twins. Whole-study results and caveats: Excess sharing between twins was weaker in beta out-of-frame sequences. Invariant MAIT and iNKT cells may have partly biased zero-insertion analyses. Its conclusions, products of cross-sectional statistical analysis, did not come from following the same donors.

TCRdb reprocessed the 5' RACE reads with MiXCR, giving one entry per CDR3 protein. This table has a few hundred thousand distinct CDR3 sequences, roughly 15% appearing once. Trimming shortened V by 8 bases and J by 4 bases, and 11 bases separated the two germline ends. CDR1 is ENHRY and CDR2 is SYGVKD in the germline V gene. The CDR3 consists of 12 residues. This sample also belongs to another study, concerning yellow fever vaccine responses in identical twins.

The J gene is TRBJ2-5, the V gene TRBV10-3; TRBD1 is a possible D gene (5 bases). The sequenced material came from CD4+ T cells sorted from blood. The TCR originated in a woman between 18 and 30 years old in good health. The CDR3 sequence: CAIAPQGETQYF. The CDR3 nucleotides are TGTGCCATCGCCCCTCAGGGAGAGACCCAGTACTTC.